These T cell receptor beta chains were read from a single sample in a study of long-term antiretroviral therapy in people with HIV. Generated by immunoSEQ multiplex PCR, the TCRdb table keeps only in-frame clones and is missing some. The data contain almost 30,000 clones, approximately 90% of them singletons. The specimen was unsorted PBMCs, collected 3.2 years before starting antiretroviral therapy. The receptors originated from a man between 45 and 60 years old with HIV. The CDR3 runs from the conserved cysteine through the conserved F or W. D genes are given only for firm matches. The size field is filled for only some rows; it gives once, few, many or a size class.

>-|TRBJ1-4|TRBD1|TRBV15
CATSRDPGGINEKLFF
TGTGCCACCAGCAGAGATCCAGGGGGCATTAATGAAAAACTGTTTTTT
>-|TRBJ2-5|-|TRBV18
CASSPKLVLAEETQYF
TGTGCCAGCTCCCCCAAACTGGTGTTAGCGGAAGAGACCCAGTACTTC
>-|TRBJ1-4|-|TRBV27
CASSSIADSNEKLFF
TGTGCCAGCAGTTCCATCGCTGACAGCAATGAAAAACTGTTTTTT
>-|TRBJ1-5|-|TRBV5-4
CASSRDTSNQPQHF
TGTGCCAGCAGTCGAGACACAAGCAATCAGCCCCAGCATTTT
>-|TRBJ1-4|TRBD1|TRBV6-1
CASSEGGTGGGEKLFF
TGTGCCAGCAGTGAAGGAGGGACAGGAGGAGGCGAAAAACTGTTTTTT
>-|TRBJ1-4|-|TRBV5-6
CASSFGGFTNEKLFF
TGTGCCAGCAGCTTTGGAGGGTTTACTAATGAAAAACTGTTTTTT
>-|TRBJ2-3|TRBD2|TRBV6-1
CASTSGTSGTDTQYF
TGTGCCAGCACCTCCGGGACTAGCGGCACAGATACGCAGTATTTT
>-|TRBJ2-3|TRBD2|TRBV10-2
CASGKLAGSYVSTDTQYF
TGCGCCAGCGGCAAACTAGCGGGAAGCTACGTTAGCACAGATACGCAGTATTTT
>-|TRBJ2-3|TRBD2|TRBV19
CASSISGTTDTQYF
TGTGCCAGTAGTATTAGCGGGACGACAGATACGCAGTATTTT
>-|TRBJ1-2|TRBD1|TRBV7-3
CASSEAGGSGYGYTF
TGTGCCAGCAGCGAAGCAGGGGGCTCGGGCTATGGCTACACCTTC
>once|TRBJ1-2|-|TRBV6-6
CASQSPNYGYTF
TGTGCCAGTCAATCCCCTAACTATGGCTACACCTTC
>-|TRBJ2-5|-|TRBV11-2
CASSTRVGLVGKEKYF
TGTGCCAGCAGCACGAGGGTCGGGCTAGTGGGTAAAGAGAAATACTTC
>-|TRBJ1-1|-|TRBV7-9
CASSQGTEAFF
TGTGCCAGCAGCCAGGGGACTGAAGCTTTCTTT
>-|TRBJ1-1|-|TRBV30
CAWSLAALLMNTEAFF
TGTGCCTGGTCGCTTGCGGCCCTATTAATGAACACTGAAGCTTTCTTT
>-|TRBJ2-5|TRBD1|TRBV18
CASSPGQGWETQYF
TGTGCCAGCTCACCAGGACAGGGCTGGGAGACCCAGTACTTC
>-|TRBJ2-5|-|TRBV5-1
CASSFGAGETQYF
TGCGCCAGCAGCTTCGGGGCCGGAGAGACCCAGTACTTC
>-|TRBJ2-5|-|TRBV6-5
CASSYSPGVGQETQYF
TGTGCCAGCAGTTACTCGCCAGGTGTGGGCCAAGAGACCCAGTACTTC
>-|TRBJ1-1|TRBD1|TRBV7-9
CASSLSLEGAGAFF
TGTGCCAGCAGCTTATCCCTTGAGGGGGCTGGAGCTTTCTTT
>once|TRBJ2-7|-|TRBV7-8
CASSLYGQGYEQYF
TGTGCCAGCAGCTTATACGGTCAGGGTTACGAGCAGTACTTC
>-|TRBJ2-7|TRBD2|TRBV5-4
CASSTEREFDEQYF
TGTGCCAGCAGCACCGAGCGGGAGTTTGACGAGCAGTACTTC
>-|TRBJ2-7|TRBD1|TRBV6-1
CASSEGTGGSYEQYF
TGTGCCAGCAGTGAAGGGACAGGGGGCTCCTACGAGCAGTACTTC
>-|TRBJ1-1|TRBD1|TRBV10-3
CAISVSQGTTEAFF
TGTGCCATCAGTGTGTCACAGGGGACCACTGAAGCTTTCTTT
>-|TRBJ1-5|-|TRBV2
CASSGVGDQPQHF
TGTGCCAGCAGTGGAGTGGGTGATCAGCCCCAGCATTTT
>-|TRBJ2-1|TRBD1|TRBV10-1
CASSELTGVGGEQFF
TGCGCCAGCAGTGAGCTGACAGGGGTTGGCGGTGAGCAGTTCTTC
>-|TRBJ2-7|TRBD2|TRBV7-6
CASSLISSGSPYEQYF
TGTGCCAGCAGCTTAATTTCTAGCGGGAGTCCCTACGAGCAGTACTTC
>-|TRBJ2-7|-|TRBV7-8
CASSFKVRDLGQYF
TGTGCCAGCAGCTTTAAGGTCAGGGATCTGGGGCAGTACTTC
>-|TRBJ1-1|-|TRBV7-9
CASSSRPLRGRGTEAFF
TGTGCCAGCAGCTCCCGCCCCTTACGGGGTAGGGGCACTGAAGCTTTCTTT
>-|TRBJ1-1|-|TRBV6-5
CASLGQGEGEAFF
TGTGCCAGTCTAGGGCAGGGAGAGGGTGAAGCTTTCTTT